Listed below are T cell receptor beta chains from one sample, sequenced in a study of blood T cell repertoires in COVID-19. Sequenced by immunoSEQ multiplex PCR; TCRdb stores in-frame clones only, minus some. The sample consists of 200,000 to 300,000 clones, roughly 84% of them appearing once. Sequenced material: peripheral blood. The receptors stem from a human donor in a cohort sampled during active COVID-19. Each CDR3 is given with its conserved first and last residue. D genes are given only for firm matches. Where a row states a size, it is once, few, many or the class of an expanded clone; other rows omit it.

CDR3 protein	CDR3 DNA	V gene	J gene	clone size	D gene
CASSRDRGDEQYF	TGTGCCAGCAGCAGAGACAGGGGAGACGAGCAGTACTTC	TRBV11-2	TRBJ2-7	NA	TRBD1
CASSERREVEKLFF	TGTGCCAGCAGTGAACGCAGGGAAGTTGAAAAACTGTTTTTT	TRBV2	TRBJ1-4	NA	NA
CASSLAEDTQYF	TGTGCCAGCAGCTTAGCGGAGGATACGCAGTATTTT	TRBV11-2	TRBJ2-3	NA	NA
CASSLRTSETQYF	TGTGCCAGTAGTTTAAGGACTTCAGAGACCCAGTACTTC	TRBV19	TRBJ2-5	NA	NA
CASSGWGAGELFF	TGTGCCAGCAGTGGCTGGGGCGCCGGGGAGCTGTTTTTT	TRBV2	TRBJ2-2	NA	NA
CASSLRTGGNTDTQYF	TGTGCCAGCAGCCTACGGACAGGGGGTAACACAGATACGCAGTATTTT	TRBV14	TRBJ2-3	NA	TRBD1
CASSMTATLTGTEAFF	TGTGCCAGTAGTATGACAGCCACCCTGACGGGCACTGAAGCTTTCTTT	TRBV19	TRBJ1-1	NA	NA
CASSPRDRDSPLHF	TGTGCCAGCTCACCCCGGGACAGGGATTCACCCCTCCACTTT	TRBV18	TRBJ1-6	NA	TRBD1
CASSAHQGFLPTEAFF	TGTGCCAGCAGTGCCCATCAGGGGTTCCTTCCCACTGAAGCTTTCTTT	TRBV6-2/TRBV6-3	TRBJ1-1	NA	NA
CSAGQGAGNEQFF	TGCAGCGCAGGACAGGGGGCGGGGAATGAGCAGTTCTTC	TRBV29-1	TRBJ2-1	NA	TRBD1
CASSFHLLAGALNEQFF	TGCGCCAGCAGCTTCCACCTACTAGCGGGTGCACTCAATGAGCAGTTCTTC	TRBV5-1	TRBJ2-1	NA	TRBD2
CASKGRNYGYTF	TGTGCCAGCAAGGGGCGAAACTATGGCTACACCTTC	TRBV27	TRBJ1-2	NA	NA
CASSQDSGLKNQPQHF	TGCGCCAGCAGCCAAGATTCGGGATTAAAGAATCAGCCCCAGCATTTT	TRBV4-3	TRBJ1-5	NA	NA
CASRGDRGRNQPQHF	TGTGCCAGCAGGGGGGACAGGGGTAGGAATCAGCCCCAGCATTTT	TRBV6-5	TRBJ1-5	NA	TRBD1
CASSSQGPSPLHF	TGTGCCAGCAGCTCACAGGGACCGTCACCCCTCCACTTT	TRBV5-4	TRBJ1-6	NA	NA
CASGDLNTDTQYF	TGCGCCAGCGGGGACTTAAACACAGATACGCAGTATTTT	TRBV5-1	TRBJ2-3	NA	NA
CASIGTVNTEAFF	TGTGCCAGCATTGGGACAGTCAACACTGAAGCTTTCTTT	TRBV28	TRBJ1-1	NA	TRBD1
CASSPGFRGHYEQYF	TGTGCCAGCAGTCCCGGGTTTCGGGGACACTACGAGCAGTACTTC	TRBV5-4	TRBJ2-7	NA	NA
CSVEDPTSGGREDTQYF	TGCAGCGTTGAAGACCCGACTAGCGGTGGAAGGGAAGATACGCAGTATTTT	TRBV29-1	TRBJ2-3	once	TRBD2
CASTPTGSALDTQYF	TGTGCCAGCACCCCTACAGGGTCCGCCCTAGATACGCAGTATTTT	TRBV7-9	TRBJ2-3	NA	NA
CASSETASGGAYNEQFF	TGCGCCAGCAGTGAAACCGCCAGCGGGGGGGCCTACAATGAGCAGTTCTTC	TRBV10-1	TRBJ2-1	NA	TRBD2
CASSVTQGSTEAFF	TGTGCCAGCAGCGTTACACAGGGAAGCACTGAAGCTTTCTTT	TRBV11-2	TRBJ1-1	NA	NA
CASSLRLATDTQYF	TGTGCCAGCAGCTTAAGACTAGCAACAGATACGCAGTATTTT	TRBV7-8	TRBJ2-3	NA	TRBD2
CASSTGTEETQYF	TGCGCCAGCAGTACTGGGACAGAAGAGACCCAGTACTTC	TRBV10-2	TRBJ2-5	NA	TRBD1
CASSLEGLAGGSEQFF	TGTGCCAGCAGCTTAGAGGGACTAGCGGGAGGCAGTGAGCAGTTCTTC	TRBV13	TRBJ2-1	NA	TRBD2
CASRKTGGDSNQPQHF	TGCGCCAGCAGAAAGACAGGGGGCGATAGCAATCAGCCCCAGCATTTT	TRBV10-2	TRBJ1-5	once	TRBD1
CASSPDDGVSKVTQYF	TGTGCCAGCAGCCCGGACGACGGGGTTTCAAAGGTAACGCAGTATTTT	TRBV27	TRBJ2-3	many	NA
CASSLGWGGTGELFF	TGTGCCAGCAGCTTAGGTTGGGGGGGCACCGGGGAGCTGTTTTTT	TRBV11-2	TRBJ2-2	NA	TRBD2
CATSKGVHRDEQYF	TGTGCCACCTCCAAGGGGGTTCATCGGGACGAGCAGTACTTC	TRBV19	TRBJ2-7	NA	NA
CASIPGGGDTQYF	TGTGCCAGCATTCCTGGCGGGGGCGATACGCAGTATTTT	TRBV28	TRBJ2-3	NA	NA
CASSRTGGTEAFF	TGTGCCAGCAGCCGAACAGGGGGCACTGAAGCTTTCTTT	TRBV3-1/TRBV3-2	TRBJ1-1	NA	TRBD1
CSASRLPLNTGELFF	TGCAGTGCTAGTCGACTACCGTTGAACACCGGGGAGCTGTTTTTT	TRBV20-1	TRBJ2-2	once	NA
CASSKPTGGNTEAFF	TGTGCCAGCAGCAAACCTACAGGGGGCAACACTGAAGCTTTCTTT	TRBV21-1	TRBJ1-1	NA	NA
CASRSLMNTEAFF	TGTGCCAGCAGGTCTTTAATGAACACTGAAGCTTTCTTT	TRBV7-9	TRBJ1-1	once	NA
CASSLAGAWADTQYF	TGCGCCAGCAGCTTAGCGGGAGCGTGGGCAGATACGCAGTATTTT	TRBV5-1	TRBJ2-3	few	TRBD2
CASSYSARGYGYTF	TGTGCCAGCAGTTACTCGGCCAGGGGCTATGGCTACACCTTC	TRBV6-5	TRBJ1-2	NA	NA
CASSPGTSGGTGQFF	TGTGCCAGCAGCCCCGGGACTAGCGGGGGGACCGGGCAGTTCTTC	TRBV7-2	TRBJ2-1	once	TRBD2
CASSSQRRDGREQYF	TGTGCCAGCAGCTCCCAGCGTAGGGACGGGAGAGAACAGTACTTC	TRBV5-4	TRBJ2-7	few	NA
CASSRDRSSAQYF	TGTGCCAGCAGCAGGGACAGGTCATCGGCCCAGTACTTC	TRBV12-3/TRBV12-4	TRBJ2-5	NA	TRBD1
CASSQDGGGPGELFF	TGCGCCAGCAGCCAAGATGGAGGGGGCCCGGGGGAGCTGTTTTTT	TRBV4-3	TRBJ2-2	few	NA
CASSDSDKSTYNEQFF	TGTGCCAGCAGTGACTCCGACAAGTCGACCTACAATGAGCAGTTCTTC	TRBV6-4	TRBJ2-1	medium-sized	NA
CASSLWLAGVSKNIQYF	TGTGCCAGCAGCCTGTGGCTAGCGGGGGTATCCAAAAACATTCAGTACTTC	TRBV5-6	TRBJ2-4	NA	TRBD2
CASSPPTGGADTQYF	TGTGCCAGCTCACCACCTACGGGGGGCGCGGATACGCAGTATTTT	TRBV18	TRBJ2-3	NA	NA
CASSKLQGKGYTF	TGTGCCAGTAGTAAGCTCCAGGGAAAAGGCTACACCTTC	TRBV19	TRBJ1-2	NA	NA
CASSIGEANYGYTF	TGCGCCAGCAGCATAGGAGAGGCTAACTATGGCTACACCTTC	TRBV5-1	TRBJ1-2	NA	NA
CASSSVGQMYNEQFF	TGTGCCAGCAGTTCCGTGGGACAGATGTACAATGAGCAGTTCTTC	TRBV6-5	TRBJ2-1	NA	TRBD1
CASSYSTGGSEQYF	TGTGCCAGCAGTTACTCGACAGGGGGGAGTGAGCAGTACTTC	TRBV27	TRBJ2-7	NA	TRBD1
CATSDPDREGTDTQYF	TGTGCCACCAGTGATCCAGACAGGGAGGGCACAGATACGCAGTATTTT	TRBV24-1	TRBJ2-3	NA	NA
CASSLSRTGSEKLFF	TGTGCCAGCAGCTTGTCCCGGACAGGGAGTGAAAAACTGTTTTTT	TRBV5-6	TRBJ1-4	few	TRBD1
CASHDWDQPQHF	TGTGCCAGCCACGACTGGGATCAGCCCCAGCATTTT	TRBV10-3	TRBJ1-5	NA	NA
CASSLREGLNTGELFF	TGTGCCAGCAGCTTACGGGAGGGATTAAACACCGGGGAGCTGTTTTTT	TRBV7-9	TRBJ2-2	NA	TRBD2
CAISYRETEAFF	TGTGCCATCAGTTACAGGGAAACTGAAGCTTTCTTT	TRBV10-3	TRBJ1-1	NA	NA
CASSTKTSGYYNEQFF	TGTGCCAGCAGCACTAAGACTAGCGGATATTACAATGAACAGTTCTTC	TRBV3-1/TRBV3-2	TRBJ2-1	NA	TRBD2